Sequencing of this T cell receptor (beta chain) was carried out in a study of cytomegalovirus exposure and HLA in healthy donors. Whole-study context: The early release's HLA-typed donors yielded some 85 million unique TCRs.

Amplification used 60 Vbeta primers and 13 Jbeta primers. Clones were read by immunoSEQ multiplex PCR, and TCRdb kept only the in-frame ones, dropping some. The data contain tens of thousands of clones, approximately 69% of them singletons. Specimen: PBMCs. This TCR came from a woman in her fifties or sixties in good health and CMV-seropositive.

The CDR3 DNA is TGTGCCAGCAGGGCCTCGGGGGGGCCTTACTACGAGCAGTACTTC. This encodes CASRASGGPYYEQYF. The chain employs TRBV2 and TRBJ2-7; 8 bases match TRBD2. The CDR3 is made up of 15 amino acids. The germline CDR1 and CDR2 sequences are SNHLY and FYNNEI. V trimming: 6 bases; J trimming: 3 bases; junction bases outside the gene matches: 10.